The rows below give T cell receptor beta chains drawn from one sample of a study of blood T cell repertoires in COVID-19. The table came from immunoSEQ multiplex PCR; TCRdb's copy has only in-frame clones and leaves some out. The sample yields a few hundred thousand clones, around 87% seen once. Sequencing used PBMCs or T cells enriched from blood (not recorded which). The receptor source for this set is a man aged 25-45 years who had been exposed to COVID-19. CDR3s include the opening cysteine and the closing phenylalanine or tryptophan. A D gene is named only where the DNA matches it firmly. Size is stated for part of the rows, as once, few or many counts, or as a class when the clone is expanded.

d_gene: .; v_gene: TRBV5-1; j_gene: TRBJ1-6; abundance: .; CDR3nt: TGCGCCAGCAGCTTGAGGGAGAGCTCCTATAATTCACCCCTCCACTTT; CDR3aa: CASSLRESSYNSPLHF
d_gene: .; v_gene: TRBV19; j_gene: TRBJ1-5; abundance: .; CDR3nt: TGTGCCAGTAGTATTAATCGACAGGTGGGCAATCAGCCCCAGCATTTT; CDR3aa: CASSINRQVGNQPQHF
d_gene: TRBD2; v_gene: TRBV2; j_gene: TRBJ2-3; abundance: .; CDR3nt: TGTGCCAGCACCCTACTAGCGGTCACAGATACGCAGTATTTT; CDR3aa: CASTLLAVTDTQYF
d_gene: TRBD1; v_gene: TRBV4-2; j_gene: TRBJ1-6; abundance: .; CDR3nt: TGTGCCAGCAGCCAAGACCAACCGGGACAGGGGAATTCACCCCTCCACTTT; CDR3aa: CASSQDQPGQGNSPLHF
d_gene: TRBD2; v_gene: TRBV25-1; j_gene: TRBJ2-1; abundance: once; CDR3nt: TGTGCCAGCAGTGAGAGTTCGGGGGGACCCTACAATGAGCAGTTCTTC; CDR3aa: CASSESSGGPYNEQFF
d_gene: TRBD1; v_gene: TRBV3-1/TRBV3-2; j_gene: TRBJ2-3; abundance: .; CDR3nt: TGTGCCAGCAGCCAAGATCCCCTACGACAGGGGGCTTGGACGCAGTATTTT; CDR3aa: CASSQDPLRQGAWTQYF
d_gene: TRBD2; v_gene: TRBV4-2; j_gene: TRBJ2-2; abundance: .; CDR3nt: TGTGCCAGCAGCCAAGATAAGAGCGGGGGCGTCACCGGGGAGCTGTTTTTT; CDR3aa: CASSQDKSGGVTGELFF
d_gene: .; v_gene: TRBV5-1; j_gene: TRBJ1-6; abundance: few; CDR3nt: TGCGCCAGCAGCCAGTCAGTGGTAGCTTCACCCCTCCACTTT; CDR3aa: CASSQSVVASPLHF
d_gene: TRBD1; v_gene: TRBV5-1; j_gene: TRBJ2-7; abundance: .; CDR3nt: TGCGCCAGCAGCTTAGGGGACAGTGACTACGAGCAGTACTTC; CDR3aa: CASSLGDSDYEQYF
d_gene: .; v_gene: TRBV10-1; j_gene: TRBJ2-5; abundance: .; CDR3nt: TGCGCCAGCAGTGAGTCCAACTCTCGGGAGACCCAGTACTTC; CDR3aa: CASSESNSRETQYF
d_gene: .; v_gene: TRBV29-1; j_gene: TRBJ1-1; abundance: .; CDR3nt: TGCAGCGTGGCCGGTGGGTACAGGGAAGGCACTGAAGCTTTCTTT; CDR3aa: CSVAGGYREGTEAFF
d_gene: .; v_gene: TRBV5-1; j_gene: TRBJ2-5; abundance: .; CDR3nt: TGCGCCAGCAGCTTGTCAGGGGCCCAACAAGAGACCCAGTACTTC; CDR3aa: CASSLSGAQQETQYF
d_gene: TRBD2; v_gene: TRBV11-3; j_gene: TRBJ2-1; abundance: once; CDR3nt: TGTGCCAGCAGCTTGGTACTAGCGACCTACAATGAGCAGTTCTTC; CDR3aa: CASSLVLATYNEQFF
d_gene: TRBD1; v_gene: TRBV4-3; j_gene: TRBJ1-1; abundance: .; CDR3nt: TGCGCCAGCAGCTTCGGCAGGGGGGACACTGAAGCTTTCTTT; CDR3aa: CASSFGRGDTEAFF
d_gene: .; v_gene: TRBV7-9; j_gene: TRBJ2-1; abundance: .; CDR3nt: TGTGCCAGCAGTTCCCCATATGAGCAGTTCTTC; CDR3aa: CASSSPYEQFF
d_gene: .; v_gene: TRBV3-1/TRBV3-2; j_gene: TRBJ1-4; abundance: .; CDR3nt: TGTGCCAGCGCAGGGGTAGGTGAAAAACTGTTTTTT; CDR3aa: CASAGVGEKLFF
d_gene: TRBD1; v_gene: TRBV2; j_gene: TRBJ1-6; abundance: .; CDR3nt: TGTGCCAGCTCGGACAGGGTAAATTCACCCCTCCACTTT; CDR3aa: CASSDRVNSPLHF
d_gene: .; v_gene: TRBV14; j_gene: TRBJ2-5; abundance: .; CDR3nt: TGTGCCAGCAGCCAAGTGGGGCTGGGCAGAAAGACCCAGTACTTC; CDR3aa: CASSQVGLGRKTQYF
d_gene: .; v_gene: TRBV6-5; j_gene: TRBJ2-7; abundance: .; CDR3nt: TGTGCCAGCAGTCAGGGCACCGAGCAGTACTTC; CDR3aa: CASSQGTEQYF
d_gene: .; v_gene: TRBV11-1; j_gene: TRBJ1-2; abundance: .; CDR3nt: TGTGCCACCCGAGCAAGGGGCTATGGCTACACCTTC; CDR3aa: CATRARGYGYTF
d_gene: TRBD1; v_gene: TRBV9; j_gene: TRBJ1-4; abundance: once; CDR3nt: TGTGCCAGCAGCCCCCGTTTGACAGGGAGTGAAAAACTGTTTTTT; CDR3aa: CASSPRLTGSEKLFF
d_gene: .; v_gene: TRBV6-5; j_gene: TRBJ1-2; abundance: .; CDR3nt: TGTGCCAGCAGTTACACGGCAGGAGGGGCTTATGGCTACACCTTC; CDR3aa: CASSYTAGGAYGYTF
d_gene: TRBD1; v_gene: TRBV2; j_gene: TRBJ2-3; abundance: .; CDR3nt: TGTGCCAGCAGTGAGAAAGGGGGCGGCACAGATACGCAGTATTTT; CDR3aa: CASSEKGGGTDTQYF
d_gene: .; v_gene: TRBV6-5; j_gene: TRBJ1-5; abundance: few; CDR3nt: TGTGCCAGCGGCCAGGTTAGCAATCAGCCCCAGCATTTT; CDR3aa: CASGQVSNQPQHF
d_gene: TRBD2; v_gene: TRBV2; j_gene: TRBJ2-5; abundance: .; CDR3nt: TGTGCCAGCAGCTTTAGACTAGCCGTCGAGACCCAGTACTTC; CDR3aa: CASSFRLAVETQYF
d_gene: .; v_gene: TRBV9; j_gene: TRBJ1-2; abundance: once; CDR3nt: TGTGCCAGCAGCGTTAAGCCCTTTGTACAGGGTGGTAACTATGGCTACACCTTC; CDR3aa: CASSVKPFVQGGNYGYTF
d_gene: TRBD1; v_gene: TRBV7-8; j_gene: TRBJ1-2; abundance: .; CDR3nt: TGTGCCAGCAGCTTAACGACAGGGGGGAACCATGGCTACACCTTC; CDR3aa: CASSLTTGGNHGYTF
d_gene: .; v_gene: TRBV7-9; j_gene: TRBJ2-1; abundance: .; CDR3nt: TGTGCCAGCAGCTTATCATCCGGGGGTCACAATGAGCAGTTCTTC; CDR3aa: CASSLSSGGHNEQFF
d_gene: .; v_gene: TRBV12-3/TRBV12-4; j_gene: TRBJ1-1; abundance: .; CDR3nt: TGTGCCAGCACCCTCACCGCGGGAGAAGCTTTCTTT; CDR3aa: CASTLTAGEAFF
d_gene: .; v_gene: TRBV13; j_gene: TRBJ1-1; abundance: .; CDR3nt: TGTGCCAGCAGCTTACGTAACACTGAAGCTTTCTTT; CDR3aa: CASSLRNTEAFF
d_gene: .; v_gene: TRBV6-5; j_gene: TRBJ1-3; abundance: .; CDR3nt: TGTGCCAGCACCCCCGTACCCGGGGGAAGCACCATATATTTT; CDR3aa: CASTPVPGGSTIYF
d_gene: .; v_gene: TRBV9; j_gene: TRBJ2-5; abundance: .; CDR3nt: TGTGCCAGCAGCGTATTGGGGACTGCACAAGAAACCCAGTACTTC; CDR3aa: CASSVLGTAQETQYF
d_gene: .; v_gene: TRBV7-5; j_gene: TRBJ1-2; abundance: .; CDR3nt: TGTGTCAGAAGCTTCTACAGGGGAATAGTCGGCTACACCTTC; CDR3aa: CVRSFYRGIVGYTF
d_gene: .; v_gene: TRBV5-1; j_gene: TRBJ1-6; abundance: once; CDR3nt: TGCGCCAGCACTCACAGGAAAGATTCACCCCTCCACTTT; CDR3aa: CASTHRKDSPLHF
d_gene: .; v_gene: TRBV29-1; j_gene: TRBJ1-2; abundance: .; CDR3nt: TGCAGCCTTGGGACATCTATAACTAACTATGGCTACACCTTC; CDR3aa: CSLGTSITNYGYTF
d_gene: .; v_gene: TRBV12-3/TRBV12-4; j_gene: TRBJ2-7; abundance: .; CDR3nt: TGTGCCAGCAGTTGGAGCTCCTACGAGCAGTACTTC; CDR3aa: CASSWSSYEQYF
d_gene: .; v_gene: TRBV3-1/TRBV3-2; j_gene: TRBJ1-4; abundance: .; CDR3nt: TGTGCCAGCAGCCGGGGCGGAACATTAGCAACTAATGAAAAACTGTTTTTT; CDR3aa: CASSRGGTLATNEKLFF
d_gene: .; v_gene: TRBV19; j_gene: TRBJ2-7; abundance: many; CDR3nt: TGTGCCAGTAGTATAGAGGGCTCGTACGAGCAGTACTTC; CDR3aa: CASSIEGSYEQYF
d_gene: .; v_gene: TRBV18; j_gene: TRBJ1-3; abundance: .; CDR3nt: TGTGCCAGCTCACCAGCCGGTGGAAACACCATATATTTT; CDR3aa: CASSPAGGNTIYF
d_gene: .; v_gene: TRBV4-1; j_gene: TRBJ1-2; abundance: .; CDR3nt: TGCGCCAGCAGCCAAGGACAGACCTATGGCTACACCTTC; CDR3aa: CASSQGQTYGYTF
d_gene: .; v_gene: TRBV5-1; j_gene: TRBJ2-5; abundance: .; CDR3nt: TGCGCCAGCAGCTTGGAGCTAGGTAGGGAGACCCAGTACTTC; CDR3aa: CASSLELGRETQYF
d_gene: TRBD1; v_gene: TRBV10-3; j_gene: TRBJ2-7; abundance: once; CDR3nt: TGTGCCATCAGGTCCGGGACAGCCTCCTACGAGCAGTACTTC; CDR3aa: CAIRSGTASYEQYF
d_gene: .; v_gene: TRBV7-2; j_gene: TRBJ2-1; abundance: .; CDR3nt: TGTGCCAGCAGCCCCGGGGAGAGCTCCTACAATGAGCAGTTCTTC; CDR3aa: CASSPGESSYNEQFF
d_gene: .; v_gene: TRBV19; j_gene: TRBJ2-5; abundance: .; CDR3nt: TGTGCCAGTAGTGCCCTACCGGATGGGGGCGAGACCCAGTACTTC; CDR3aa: CASSALPDGGETQYF
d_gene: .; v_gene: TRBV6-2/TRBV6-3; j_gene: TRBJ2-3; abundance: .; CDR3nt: TGTGCCAGCAGTCCCCTAGGAGATACGCAGTATTTT; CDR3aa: CASSPLGDTQYF
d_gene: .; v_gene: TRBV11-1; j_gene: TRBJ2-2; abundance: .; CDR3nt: TGTGCCAGCAGCCGGACTGCCCCCGGGGAGCTGTTTTTT; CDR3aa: CASSRTAPGELFF
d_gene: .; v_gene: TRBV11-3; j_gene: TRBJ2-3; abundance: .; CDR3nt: TGTGCCAGCAGCTTAGCCTCTAGCACAGATACGCAGTATTTT; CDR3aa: CASSLASSTDTQYF
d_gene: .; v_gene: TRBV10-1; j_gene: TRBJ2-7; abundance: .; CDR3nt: TGCGCCAGCAGTGATGAACAGGGCCTCTACGAGCAGTACTTC; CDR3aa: CASSDEQGLYEQYF
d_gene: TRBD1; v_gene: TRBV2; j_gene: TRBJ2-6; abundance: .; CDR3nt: TGTGCCAGCAGTACAGGGGGCGCTGGGGCCAACGTCCTGACTTTC; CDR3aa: CASSTGGAGANVLTF
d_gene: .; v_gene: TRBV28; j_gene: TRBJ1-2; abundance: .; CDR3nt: TGTGCCAGCAGCCAAACAGCTTCCCACTATGGCTACACCTTC; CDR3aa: CASSQTASHYGYTF
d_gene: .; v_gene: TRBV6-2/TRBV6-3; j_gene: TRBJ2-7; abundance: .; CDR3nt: TGTGCCAGCAGTTATAGTGTTTGGGAGCAGTACTTC; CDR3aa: CASSYSVWEQYF
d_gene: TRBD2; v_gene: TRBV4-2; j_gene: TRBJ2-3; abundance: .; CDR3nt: TGTGCCAGCAGCCAAGCCGACACTAGCGGCCGGAGAGGGAATACGCAGTATTTT; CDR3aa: CASSQADTSGRRGNTQYF
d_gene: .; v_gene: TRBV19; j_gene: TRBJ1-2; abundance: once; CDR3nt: TGTGCCAGTACCCTCGGGGGGGCCAAGAGATATGGCTACACCTTC; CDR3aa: CASTLGGAKRYGYTF
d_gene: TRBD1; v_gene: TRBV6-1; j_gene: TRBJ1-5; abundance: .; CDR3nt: TGTGCCAGCAGTGAAGTCGGGACAGGGGTCAGGCCCCAGCATTTT; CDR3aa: CASSEVGTGVRPQHF
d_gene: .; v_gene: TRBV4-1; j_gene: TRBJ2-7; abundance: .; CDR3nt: TGCGCCAGCAGATTTTCCACGGGACAACAGTTCAACGAGCAGTACTTC; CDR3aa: CASRFSTGQQFNEQYF
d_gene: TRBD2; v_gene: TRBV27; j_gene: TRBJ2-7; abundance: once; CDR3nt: TGTGCCAGCAGGGTTAGCGGGGGGTACGAGCAGTACTTC; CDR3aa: CASRVSGGYEQYF
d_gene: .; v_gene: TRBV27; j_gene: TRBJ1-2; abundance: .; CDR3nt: TGTGCCAGCAGCCCGGAACAGGTCTCCTGGGATGGCTACACCTTC; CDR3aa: CASSPEQVSWDGYTF